This is a list of T cell receptor beta chains from one sample in a study of cytomegalovirus exposure and HLA in healthy donors. The method was immunoSEQ multiplex PCR; TCRdb's version includes in-frame clones alone and lacks a portion of them. The sample lists 170,000 or so clones, under 90% occurring once. Sample: PBMCs. These receptors were taken from a man aged 18-30 years in good health and CMV-seronegative. Both conserved end residues are part of each CDR3. A D gene is named only where the DNA matches it firmly. Expanded clones are given a class, and other clones once, few, many or no size at all.

J gene,V gene,D gene,clone size,CDR3 protein,CDR3 DNA
TRBJ2-5,TRBV5-1,-,-,CASSNRDTQETQYF,TGCGCCAGCAGCAACCGGGACACACAAGAGACCCAGTACTTC
TRBJ2-1,TRBV18,TRBD1,-,CASSPRQGIRYNEQFF,TGTGCCAGCTCACCACGACAGGGGATAAGGTACAATGAGCAGTTCTTC
TRBJ2-7,TRBV10-3,TRBD2,-,CAIRGILRTSGSYEQYF,TGTGCCATCAGAGGAATCCTCAGGACTAGCGGGAGTTACGAGCAGTACTTC
TRBJ1-1,TRBV18,-,once,CASSPREGGTEAFF,TGTGCCAGCTCACCGAGGGAAGGTGGCACTGAAGCTTTCTTT
TRBJ2-2,TRBV6-4,TRBD1,-,CASSRPGTGSVPGELFF,TGTGCCAGCAGTAGACCCGGGACAGGGAGTGTTCCCGGGGAGCTGTTTTTT
TRBJ1-1,TRBV10-1,TRBD1,-,CASSRDRNTEAFF,TGCGCCAGCAGCCGGGACAGAAACACTGAAGCTTTCTTT
TRBJ2-5,TRBV2,TRBD2,-,CASTEAVTGGRETQYF,TGTGCCAGCACCGAAGCCGTTACAGGCGGGAGAGAGACCCAGTACTTC
TRBJ2-7,TRBV7-2,TRBD1,-,CASSTWDRLSEQYF,TGTGCCAGCAGCACCTGGGACAGGCTTTCCGAGCAGTACTTC
TRBJ2-3,TRBV28,TRBD2,-,CASSSGTRGVTDTQYF,TGTGCCAGCAGTTCCGGGACTAGGGGGGTTACAGATACGCAGTATTTT
TRBJ1-2,TRBV27,-,-,CASSLLPEGTYGYTF,TGTGCCAGCAGTTTACTCCCGGAGGGGACGTATGGCTACACCTTC
TRBJ1-1,TRBV6-5,TRBD1,-,CASSSGNTGATEAFF,TGTGCCAGCAGTTCCGGAAATACAGGGGCGACTGAAGCTTTCTTT
TRBJ1-2,TRBV19,-,-,CASSNEQNYGYTF,TGTGCCAGTAGTAACGAACAAAACTATGGCTACACCTTC
TRBJ1-6,TRBV6-5,-,-,CASSYAGLSSPLHF,TGTGCCAGCAGTTACGCAGGGTTGAGTTCACCCCTCCACTTT
TRBJ1-1,TRBV18,TRBD1,-,CASSSNRDRNTEAFF,TGTGCCAGCTCATCAAACCGGGACAGAAACACTGAAGCTTTCTTT
TRBJ2-1,TRBV7-3,TRBD1,once,CASSPTGTGVNEQFF,TGTGCCAGCAGTCCTACCGGGACAGGGGTTAATGAGCAGTTCTTC
TRBJ2-5,TRBV2,TRBD1,-,CASSRTGQETQYF,TGTGCCAGCAGTAGGACAGGACAAGAGACCCAGTACTTC
TRBJ1-6,TRBV2,-,-,CASSLDRPFNSPLHF,TGTGCCAGCTCCCTCGACAGGCCCTTCAATTCACCCCTCCACTTT
TRBJ1-2,TRBV6-5,-,-,CASSLQGIVLSGYTF,TGTGCCAGCAGTTTGCAGGGAATTGTCCTCAGTGGCTACACCTTC
TRBJ2-7,TRBV6-1,TRBD1,-,CASSEAGTATYEQYF,TGTGCCAGCAGTGAAGCGGGGACAGCCACCTACGAGCAGTACTTC
TRBJ1-2,TRBV7-9,-,-,CASSLVGTSYGYTF,TGTGCCAGCAGCTTAGTAGGGACAAGCTATGGCTACACCTTC
TRBJ2-7,TRBV5-1,TRBD2,-,CASSLYAGAYEQYF,TGCGCCAGCAGCTTGTATGCGGGAGCTTACGAGCAGTACTTC
TRBJ1-1,TRBV28,TRBD1,-,CASSGGQGGKAFF,TGTGCCAGCAGTGGCGGACAGGGCGGTAAAGCTTTCTTT
TRBJ1-2,TRBV29-1,-,-,CSDVGDYYGYTF,TGCAGCGATGTCGGTGACTACTATGGCTACACCTTC
TRBJ1-5,TRBV2,TRBD1,-,CASKGRGPLSF,TGTGCCAGCAAGGGCAGGGGGCCCCTGAGCTTT
TRBJ1-5,TRBV6-1,-,-,CASSESQGTNQPQHF,TGTGCCAGCAGTGAATCTCAGGGGACCAATCAGCCCCAGCATTTT
TRBJ2-1,TRBV7-9,-,few,CASSSASFDYNEQFF,TGTGCCAGCAGCTCCGCTAGTTTTGACTACAATGAGCAGTTCTTC
TRBJ1-4,TRBV4-3,TRBD1,-,CASSQDLTGVNEKLFF,TGCGCCAGCAGCCAAGATCTGACAGGGGTCAATGAAAAACTGTTTTTT
TRBJ2-1,TRBV19,-,-,CASSSDLNEQFF,TGTGCCAGTAGTAGCGATCTAAATGAGCAGTTCTTC
TRBJ2-1,TRBV7-9,TRBD2,-,CSSSEQLAGGSNEQFF,TGTTCCAGCAGCGAACAACTAGCGGGAGGGTCGAATGAGCAGTTCTTC
TRBJ1-1,TRBV6-1,-,-,CASSERAGPTEAFF,TGTGCCAGCAGTGAAAGGGCAGGGCCGACTGAAGCTTTCTTT
TRBJ2-1,TRBV5-6,-,-,CASSNTGSDEQFF,TGTGCCAGCAGCAACACGGGGAGCGATGAGCAGTTCTTC
TRBJ2-7,TRBV5-1,-,few,CASSLDGEQYF,TGCGCCAGCAGCTTGGACGGGGAGCAGTACTTC
TRBJ2-1,TRBV11-2,TRBD1,-,CASSSRTGPYNEQFF,TGTGCCAGCAGCTCAAGGACAGGACCCTACAATGAGCAGTTCTTC
TRBJ2-1,TRBV6-5,-,-,CASSYGGNEQFF,TGTGCCAGCAGTTACGGAGGAAATGAGCAGTTCTTC
TRBJ1-3,TRBV6-5,-,-,CASRRGNTIYF,TGTGCCAGCAGGCGAGGAAACACCATATATTTT
TRBJ1-6,TRBV5-1,-,-,CASSLVEGSSVVDSPLHF,TGCGCCAGCAGCTTGGTGGAGGGGTCTTCGGTCGTCGATTCACCCCTCCACTTT
TRBJ1-2,TRBV5-1,-,-,CASSLVRGGMDYGYTF,TGCGCCAGCAGCTTGGTAAGGGGCGGGATGGACTATGGCTACACCTTC
TRBJ2-3,TRBV7-9,-,-,CSSSPLVSVDTQYF,TGTTCCAGCAGCCCGTTGGTAAGCGTAGATACGCAGTATTTT
TRBJ2-6,TRBV7-9,TRBD1,-,CASSPPGYRGLSGANVLTF,TGTGCCAGCAGCCCCCCGGGGTACAGGGGGCTTTCTGGGGCCAACGTCCTGACTTTC
TRBJ2-3,TRBV6-1,TRBD2,-,CASSESGEGWADTQYF,TGTGCCAGCAGTGAAAGTGGGGAGGGGTGGGCAGATACGCAGTATTTT
TRBJ2-7,TRBV27,TRBD1,once,CASSFSAGTVNYEQYF,TGTGCCAGCAGTTTCTCCGCCGGGACAGTGAACTACGAGCAGTACTTC
TRBJ1-5,TRBV10-3,-,-,CAIRAGGDINQPQHF,TGTGCCATCAGGGCCGGGGGGGATATAAATCAGCCCCAGCATTTT
TRBJ1-5,TRBV19,-,-,CASSNSNQPQHF,TGTGCCAGTTCAAATAGCAATCAGCCCCAGCATTTT
TRBJ1-1,TRBV18,TRBD1,-,CASSPRRTGMTEAFF,TGTGCCAGCTCACCACGAAGGACAGGGATGACTGAAGCTTTCTTT
TRBJ2-4,TRBV4-1,TRBD1,-,CASSQEAEYRGLPNIQYF,TGCGCCAGCAGCCAAGAAGCGGAATACAGGGGGTTACCAAACATTCAGTACTTC
TRBJ2-7,TRBV4-3,-,-,CASSQDTRGYEQYF,TGCGCCAGCAGCCAAGATACCAGGGGCTACGAGCAGTACTTC
TRBJ2-7,TRBV28,-,once,CASSLLLGQGVSYEQYF,TGTGCCAGCAGTTTGCTGCTCGGGCAGGGCGTCTCCTACGAGCAGTACTTC
TRBJ2-1,TRBV19,-,-,CASSSEGSSYNEQFF,TGTGCCAGTAGTAGTGAGGGTAGCTCCTACAATGAGCAGTTCTTC
TRBJ2-7,TRBV11-3,-,-,CASSLSGTPTYEQYF,TGTGCCAGCAGCTTATCCGGGACACCGACCTACGAGCAGTACTTC
TRBJ2-5,TRBV25-1,-,-,CASSDGRTSRYQETQYF,TGTGCCAGCAGTGATGGAAGGACATCCCGGTACCAAGAGACCCAGTACTTC
TRBJ2-7,TRBV19,TRBD1,once,CASSMTGVASYEQYF,TGTGCCAGTAGTATGACAGGGGTGGCCTCCTACGAGCAGTACTTC
TRBJ2-4,TRBV29-1,-,-,CSVEDAGQRLAKNIQYF,TGCAGCGTTGAAGATGCCGGACAGAGACTAGCCAAAAACATTCAGTACTTC